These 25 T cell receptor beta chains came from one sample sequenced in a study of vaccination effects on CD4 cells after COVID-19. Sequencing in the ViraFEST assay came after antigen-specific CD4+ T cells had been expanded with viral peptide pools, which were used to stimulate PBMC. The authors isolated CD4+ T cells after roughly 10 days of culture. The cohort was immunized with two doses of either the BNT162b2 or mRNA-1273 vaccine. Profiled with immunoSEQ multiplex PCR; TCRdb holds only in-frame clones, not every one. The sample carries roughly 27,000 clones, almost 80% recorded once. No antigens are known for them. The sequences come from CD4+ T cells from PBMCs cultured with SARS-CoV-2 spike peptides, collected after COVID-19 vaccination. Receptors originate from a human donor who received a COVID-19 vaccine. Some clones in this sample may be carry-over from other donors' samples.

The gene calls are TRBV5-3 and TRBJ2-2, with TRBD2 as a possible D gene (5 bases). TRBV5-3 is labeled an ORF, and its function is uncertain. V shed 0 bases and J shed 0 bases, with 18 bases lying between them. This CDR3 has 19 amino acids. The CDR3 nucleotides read TGTGCCAGAAGCTTGGTGAGGGCATCCAACCTCCCGAACACCGGGGAGCTGTTTTTT. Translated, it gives CARSLVRASNLPNTGELFF.

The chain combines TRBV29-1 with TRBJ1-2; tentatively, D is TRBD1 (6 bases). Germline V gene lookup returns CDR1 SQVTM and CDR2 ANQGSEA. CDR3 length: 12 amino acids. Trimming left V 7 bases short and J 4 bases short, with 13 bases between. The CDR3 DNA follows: TGCAGCGGCGGAGGGGGGGCCTATGGCTACACCTTC. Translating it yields CSGGGGAYGYTF.

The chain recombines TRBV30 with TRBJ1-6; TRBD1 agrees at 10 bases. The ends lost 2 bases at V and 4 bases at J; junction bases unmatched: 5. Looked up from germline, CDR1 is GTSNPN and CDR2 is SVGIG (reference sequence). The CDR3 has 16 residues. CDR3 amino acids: CAWSSRTGGYNSPLHF. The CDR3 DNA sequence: TGTGCCTGGAGTAGCCGGACAGGGGGATATAATTCACCCCTCCACTTT.

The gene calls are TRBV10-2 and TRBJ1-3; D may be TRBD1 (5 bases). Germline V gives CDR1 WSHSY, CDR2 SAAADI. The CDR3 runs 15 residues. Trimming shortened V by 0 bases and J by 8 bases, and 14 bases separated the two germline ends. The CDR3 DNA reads TGCGCCAGCAGTGAGTCGAGGGGAGGTGAGGACACCATATATTTT. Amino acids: CASSESRGGEDTIYF.

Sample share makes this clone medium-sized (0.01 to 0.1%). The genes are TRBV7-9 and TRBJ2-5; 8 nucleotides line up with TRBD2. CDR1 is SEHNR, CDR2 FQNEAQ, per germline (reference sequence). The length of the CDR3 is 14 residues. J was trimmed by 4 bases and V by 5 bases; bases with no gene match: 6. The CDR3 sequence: CASSPGGGAETQYF. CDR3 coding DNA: TGTGCCAGCAGCCCCGGGGGGGGTGCAGAGACCCAGTACTTC.

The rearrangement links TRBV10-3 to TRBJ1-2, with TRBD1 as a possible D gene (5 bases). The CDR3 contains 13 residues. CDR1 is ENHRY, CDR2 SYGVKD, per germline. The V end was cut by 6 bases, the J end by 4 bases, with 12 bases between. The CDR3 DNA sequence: TGTGCCATCAGCCGGGACGGGACCTATGGCTACACCTTC. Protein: CAISRDGTYGYTF.

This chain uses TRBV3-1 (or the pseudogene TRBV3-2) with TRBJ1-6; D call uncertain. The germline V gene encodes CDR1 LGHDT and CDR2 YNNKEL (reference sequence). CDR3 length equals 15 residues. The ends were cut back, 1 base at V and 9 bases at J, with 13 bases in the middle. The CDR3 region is CASSQGLLGFSPLHF. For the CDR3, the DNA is TGTGCCAGCAGCCAAGGATTATTAGGGTTTTCACCCCTCCACTTT.

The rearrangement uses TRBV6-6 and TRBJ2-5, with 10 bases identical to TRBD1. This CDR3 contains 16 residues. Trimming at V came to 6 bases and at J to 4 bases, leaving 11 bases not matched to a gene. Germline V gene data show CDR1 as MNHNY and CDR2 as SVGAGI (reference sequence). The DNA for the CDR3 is TGTGCCAGCAGAAACCGGGACAGGGGAGGGCTAGAGACCCAGTACTTC. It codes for CASRNRDRGGLETQYF.

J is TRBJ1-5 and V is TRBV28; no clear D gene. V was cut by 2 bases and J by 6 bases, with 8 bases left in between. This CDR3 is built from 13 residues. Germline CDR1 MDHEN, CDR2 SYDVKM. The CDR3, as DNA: TGTGCCAGCAGTTTAGGGTTGACTCAGCCCCAGCATTTT. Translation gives CASSLGLTQPQHF.

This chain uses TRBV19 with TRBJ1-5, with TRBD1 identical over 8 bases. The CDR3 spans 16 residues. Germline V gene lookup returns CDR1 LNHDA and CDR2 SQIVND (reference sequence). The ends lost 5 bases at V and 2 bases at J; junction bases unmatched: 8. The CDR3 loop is CASSPGQGRGNQPQHF. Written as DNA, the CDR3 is TGTGCCAGTAGTCCTGGACAGGGCAGAGGCAATCAGCCCCAGCATTTT.

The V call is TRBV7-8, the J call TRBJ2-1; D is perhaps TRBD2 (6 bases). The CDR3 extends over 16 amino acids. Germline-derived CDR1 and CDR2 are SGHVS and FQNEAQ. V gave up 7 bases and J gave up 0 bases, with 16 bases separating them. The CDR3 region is CASKAGTFSSYNEQFF. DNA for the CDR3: TGTGCCAGCAAGGCGGGGACTTTCAGCTCCTACAATGAGCAGTTCTTC.

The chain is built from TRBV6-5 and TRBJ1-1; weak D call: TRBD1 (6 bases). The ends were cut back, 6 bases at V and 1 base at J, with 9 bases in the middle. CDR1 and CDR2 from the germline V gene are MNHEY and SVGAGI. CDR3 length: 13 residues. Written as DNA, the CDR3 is TGTGCCAGCAGCCTACAGGGGAACACTGAAGCTTTCTTT. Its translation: CASSLQGNTEAFF.

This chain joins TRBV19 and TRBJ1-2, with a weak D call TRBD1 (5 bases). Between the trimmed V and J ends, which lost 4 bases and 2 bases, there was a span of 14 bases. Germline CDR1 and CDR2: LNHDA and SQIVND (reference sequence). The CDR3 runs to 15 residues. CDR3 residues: CASSRGTDTNYGYTF. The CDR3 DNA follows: TGTGCCAGTAGTAGAGGGACCGATACGAACTATGGCTACACCTTC.

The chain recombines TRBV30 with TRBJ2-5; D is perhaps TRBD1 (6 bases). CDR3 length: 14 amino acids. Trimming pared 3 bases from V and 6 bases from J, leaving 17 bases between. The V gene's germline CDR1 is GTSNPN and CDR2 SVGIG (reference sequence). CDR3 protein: CAWSPGTIGKTQYF. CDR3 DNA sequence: TGTGCCTGGAGCCCCGGGACAATAGGAAAGACCCAGTACTTC.

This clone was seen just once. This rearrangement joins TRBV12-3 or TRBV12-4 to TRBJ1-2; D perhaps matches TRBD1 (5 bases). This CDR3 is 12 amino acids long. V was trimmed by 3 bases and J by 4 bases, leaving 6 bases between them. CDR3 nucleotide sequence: TGTGCCAGCAGTTTTGGGGGCTATGGCTACACCTTC. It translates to CASSFGGYGYTF.

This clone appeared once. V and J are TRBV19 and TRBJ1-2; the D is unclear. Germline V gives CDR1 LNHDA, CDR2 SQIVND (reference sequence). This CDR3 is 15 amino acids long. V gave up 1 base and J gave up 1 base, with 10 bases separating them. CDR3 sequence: CASSIAAEINYGYTF. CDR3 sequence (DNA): TGTGCCAGTAGTATAGCGGCAGAGATTAACTATGGCTACACCTTC.

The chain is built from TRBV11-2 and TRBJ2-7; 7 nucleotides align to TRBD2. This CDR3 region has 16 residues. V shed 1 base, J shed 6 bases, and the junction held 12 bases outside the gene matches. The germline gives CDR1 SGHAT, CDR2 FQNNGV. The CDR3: CASSLGSGTNAGEQYV. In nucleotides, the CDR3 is TGTGCCAGCAGCTTAGGTTCCGGGACTAACGCGGGCGAGCAGTACGTC.

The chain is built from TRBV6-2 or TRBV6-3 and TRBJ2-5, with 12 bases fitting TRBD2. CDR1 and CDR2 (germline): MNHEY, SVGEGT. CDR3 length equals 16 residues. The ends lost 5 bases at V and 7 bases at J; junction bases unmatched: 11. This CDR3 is CASSPLLAGGRWTQYF. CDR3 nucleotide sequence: TGTGCCAGCAGTCCCCTTCTAGCGGGGGGGCGCTGGACCCAGTACTTC.

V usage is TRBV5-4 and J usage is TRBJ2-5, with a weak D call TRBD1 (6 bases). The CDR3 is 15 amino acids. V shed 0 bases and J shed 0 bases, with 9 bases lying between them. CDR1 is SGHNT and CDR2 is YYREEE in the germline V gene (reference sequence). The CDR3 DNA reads TGTGCCAGCAGCTTGGCCAGGGACAACCAAGAGACCCAGTACTTC. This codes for CASSLARDNQETQYF.

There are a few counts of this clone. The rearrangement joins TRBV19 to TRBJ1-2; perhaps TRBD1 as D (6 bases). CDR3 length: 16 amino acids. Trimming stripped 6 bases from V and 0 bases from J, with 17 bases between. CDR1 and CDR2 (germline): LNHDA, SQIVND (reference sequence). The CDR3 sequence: CASRRQGRTANYGYTF. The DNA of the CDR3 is TGTGCCAGTAGACGCCAGGGGAGGACAGCTAACTATGGCTACACCTTC.

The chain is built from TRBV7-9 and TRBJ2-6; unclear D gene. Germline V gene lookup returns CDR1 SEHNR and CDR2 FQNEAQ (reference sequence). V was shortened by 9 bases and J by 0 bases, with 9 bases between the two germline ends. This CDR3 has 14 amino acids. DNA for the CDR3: TGTGCCAGGGGCCAAAGCTCTGGGGCCAACGTCCTGACTTTC. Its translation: CARGQSSGANVLTF.

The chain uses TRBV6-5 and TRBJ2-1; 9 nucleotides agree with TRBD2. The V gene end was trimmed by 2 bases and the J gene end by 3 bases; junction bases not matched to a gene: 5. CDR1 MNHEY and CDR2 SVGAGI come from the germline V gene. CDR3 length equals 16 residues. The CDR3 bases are TGTGCCAGCAGTTACCTCGCGGGGGGGCTCTACAATGAGCAGTTCTTC. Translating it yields CASSYLAGGLYNEQFF.

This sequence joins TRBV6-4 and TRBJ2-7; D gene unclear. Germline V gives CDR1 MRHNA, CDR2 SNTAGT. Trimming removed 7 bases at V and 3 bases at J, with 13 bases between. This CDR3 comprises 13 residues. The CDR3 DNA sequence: TGTGCCAGCACTGTTCAGCCTCTCTACGAGCAGTACGTC. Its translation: CASTVQPLYEQYV.

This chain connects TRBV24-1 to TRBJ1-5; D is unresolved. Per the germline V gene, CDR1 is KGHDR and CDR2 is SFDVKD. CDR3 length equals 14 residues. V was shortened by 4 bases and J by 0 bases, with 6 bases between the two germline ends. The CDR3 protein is CATSDPYSNQPQHF. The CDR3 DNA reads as TGTGCCACCAGTGACCCGTATAGCAATCAGCCCCAGCATTTT.

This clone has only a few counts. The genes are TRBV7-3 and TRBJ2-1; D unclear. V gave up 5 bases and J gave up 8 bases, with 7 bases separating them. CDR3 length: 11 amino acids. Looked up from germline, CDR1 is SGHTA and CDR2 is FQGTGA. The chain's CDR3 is CASSIADEQFF. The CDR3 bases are TGTGCCAGCAGCATCGCGGATGAGCAGTTCTTC.